Listed here are 15 T cell receptor beta chains from one sample, sequenced in a study of T cell responses to AZD1222 COVID-19 vaccine. Using immunoSEQ multiplex PCR, the repertoire was profiled, and TCRdb retains in-frame clones only, with some absent. The sample records 150,000 to 160,000 clones, 88% being singletons. The source material was peripheral blood, sampled on day 0 of AZD1222 vaccination. These receptors were collected from an adult in good health.

The chain employs TRBV5-1 and TRBJ2-7; D may correspond to TRBD1 or TRBD2 (5 bases each). This CDR3 spans 14 amino acids. CDR1 is SGHRS and CDR2 is YFSETQ in the germline V gene. Trimming pared 4 bases from V and 6 bases from J, leaving 17 bases between. The CDR3 spells CASSTGTVLAEQYF. In DNA form, the CDR3 reads TGCGCCAGCAGCACTGGGACGGTCCTTGCCGAGCAGTACTTC.

This clone was detected once. This chain connects TRBV2 to TRBJ1-5, with 11 positions matching TRBD1. The junction had 8 bases not matched to a gene; V was cut back by 4 bases and J by 0 bases. Germline CDR1 and CDR2: SNHLY and FYNNEI. CDR3 length equals 18 residues. The CDR3 spells CASSGRDRGVLSNQPQHF. As DNA, the CDR3 is TGTGCCAGCAGTGGCCGGGACAGGGGGGTTCTTAGCAATCAGCCCCAGCATTTT.

The chain has TRBV18 and TRBJ1-5; a possible D gene is TRBD1 (5 bases). CDR1 KGHSH and CDR2 LQKENI come from the germline V gene. CDR3 length: 16 amino acids. The V gene lost 0 bases and the J gene lost 2 bases, with 11 bases spanning the gap. This CDR3 is CASSPPGQPGNQPQHF. The CDR3 nucleotides read TGTGCCAGCTCACCACCGGGGCAGCCGGGCAATCAGCCCCAGCATTTT.

The chain recombines TRBV11-2 with TRBJ1-2, with TRBD1 matching 8 bases. V was pared by 5 bases and J by 7 bases, with 6 bases of the junction left unmatched. CDR3 length equals 13 residues. Germline CDR1 SGHAT, CDR2 FQNNGV. This CDR3 is CASSAGQASGYTF. DNA of the CDR3: TGTGCCAGCAGCGCGGGACAGGCTTCTGGCTACACCTTC.

This chain links TRBV6-5 with TRBJ2-5; tentative D call: TRBD2 (6 bases). The length of the CDR3 is 16 residues. V lost 2 bases and J 1 base, leaving 14 bases between the germline ends. The V gene's germline CDR1 is MNHEY and CDR2 SVGAGI. The CDR3 reads CASSYRRAGGQETQYF. In nucleotides, the CDR3 is TGTGCCAGCAGTTACAGGAGGGCTGGTGGCCAAGAGACCCAGTACTTC.

The genes are TRBV6-5 and TRBJ1-1, with D uncertain. The CDR3 is 15 residues long. V shed 0 bases and J shed 4 bases, with 12 bases lying between them. In germline, CDR1 is MNHEY, CDR2 SVGAGI. The CDR3 region is CASSYSYRLGTEAFF. The CDR3 nucleotides read TGTGCCAGCAGTTACTCCTACCGACTGGGCACTGAAGCTTTCTTT.

This chain links TRBV20-1 with TRBJ1-1, with D unclear. V lost 5 bases, J lost 12 bases, and 13 bases lay in between. The CDR3 loop spans 10 amino acids. Germline V gene sequence: CDR1 DFQATT, CDR2 SNEGSKA (reference sequence). The DNA for the CDR3 is TGCAGTGCTTATGTTATTTATCCTTTCTTT. Encoded protein: CSAYVIYPFF.

The chain joins TRBV4-2 to TRBJ1-1, with TRBD1 matching 8 bases. Germline V gives CDR1 LGHNA, CDR2 YNFKEQ. This CDR3 comprises 16 residues. V was pared by 4 bases and J by 0 bases, with 7 bases of the junction left unmatched. Here the CDR3 DNA reads TGTGCCAGCAGCCCCACACAGGGGGGAGTGAACACTGAAGCTTTCTTT. This sequence encodes CASSPTQGGVNTEAFF.

The chain is built from TRBV28 and TRBJ1-5; weak D call: TRBD1 (5 bases). V gave up 5 bases and J gave up 0 bases, with 14 bases separating them. Germline CDR1 reads MDHEN; CDR2 reads SYDVKM. CDR3 length equals 16 residues. This CDR3 reads CASSGSWGYSNQPQHF. The CDR3 DNA sequence: TGTGCCAGCAGTGGGTCTTGGGGGTATAGCAATCAGCCCCAGCATTTT.

This clone was observed a few times. V and J are TRBV6-5 and TRBJ2-2; no clear D. Germline lookup yields CDR1 MNHEY and CDR2 SVGAGI. Trimming stripped 5 bases from V and 4 bases from J, with 14 bases between. The CDR3 has 15 residues. The CDR3 protein is CASSRTSTATGELFF. The DNA of the CDR3 is TGTGCCAGCAGTCGGACCAGCACGGCCACCGGGGAGCTGTTTTTT.

The CDR3 loop reads CASSYALWWGTGSYGYTF. The DNA of the CDR3 is TGTGCCAGCAGTTACGCCCTTTGGTGGGGGACAGGAAGCTATGGCTACACCTTC. V usage is TRBV6-2 or TRBV6-3 and J usage is TRBJ1-2; 8 positions match TRBD1. Trimming removed 2 bases from V and 4 bases from J; junction bases left unmatched: 15. Germline V gives CDR1 MNHEY, CDR2 SVGEGT. CDR3 length: 18 amino acids.

This clone was counted a single time. The chain uses TRBV12-3 or TRBV12-4 and TRBJ2-7; D is undetermined. V gave up 6 bases and J gave up 4 bases, with 10 bases separating them. There are 12 residues in the CDR3. Here the CDR3 DNA reads TGTGCCAGCAGCCTACATGCGTACGAGCAGTACTTC. It translates to CASSLHAYEQYF.

V and J are TRBV19 and TRBJ2-5; 12 bases align to TRBD1. CDR3 length: 16 residues. J gave up 6 bases and V 0 bases, and 5 bases lay outside the gene matches. CDR1 and CDR2 (germline): LNHDA, SQIVND (reference sequence). CDR3 sequence reads: CASSIEGTGGRQTQYF. The CDR3 DNA follows: TGTGCCAGTAGTATAGAGGGGACAGGGGGCCGGCAGACCCAGTACTTC. Supplemented by reference TRBV19 and TRBJ2-5, the full variable domain reads DGGITQSPKYLFRKEGQNVTLSCEQNLNHDAMYWYRQDPGQGLRLIYYSQIVNDFQKGDIAEGYSVSREKKESFPLTVTSAQKNPTAFYLCASSIEGTGGRQTQYFGPGTRLLVL.

The V gene is TRBV27, the J gene TRBJ1-2; D is ambiguous. Germline CDR1 and CDR2: MNHEY and SMNVEV (reference sequence). The CDR3 extends over 13 amino acids. V was cut by 6 bases and J by 5 bases, with 13 bases left in between. As DNA, the CDR3 is TGTGCCAGCAGCCCGAACGGGTGGTATGGCTACACCTTC. Translated, it gives CASSPNGWYGYTF.

V is TRBV6-5 and J is TRBJ1-1; D is possibly TRBD1 (6 bases). V was clipped by 0 bases and J by 0 bases, with 11 bases between them. The germline V gene has CDR1 MNHEY and CDR2 SVGAGI. This CDR3 spans 16 amino acids. Written as DNA, the CDR3 is TGTGCCAGCAGTTACTCCAGGGGTCGGCTGAACACTGAAGCTTTCTTT. Translating gives CASSYSRGRLNTEAFF.